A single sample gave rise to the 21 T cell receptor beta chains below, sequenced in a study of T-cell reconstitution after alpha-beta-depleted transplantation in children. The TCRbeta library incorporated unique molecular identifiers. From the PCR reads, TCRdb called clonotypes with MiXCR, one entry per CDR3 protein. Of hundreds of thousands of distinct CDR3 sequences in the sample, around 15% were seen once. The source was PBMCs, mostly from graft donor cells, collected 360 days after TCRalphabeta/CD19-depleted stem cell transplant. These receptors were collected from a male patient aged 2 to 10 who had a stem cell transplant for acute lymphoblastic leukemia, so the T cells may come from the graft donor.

CDR3 DNA sequence: TGTGCCAGCACCGAACGGAAACTAGCGGGAGGGCCGAATGAGCAGTTCTTC. Translation gives CASTERKLAGGPNEQFF. The chain has TRBV6-2 or TRBV6-3 and TRBJ2-1; 13 bases match TRBD2. This CDR3 is built from 17 residues. Germline assignment: CDR1 MNHEY and CDR2 SVGEGT. V lost 7 bases, J lost 7 bases, and 13 bases stayed unmatched.

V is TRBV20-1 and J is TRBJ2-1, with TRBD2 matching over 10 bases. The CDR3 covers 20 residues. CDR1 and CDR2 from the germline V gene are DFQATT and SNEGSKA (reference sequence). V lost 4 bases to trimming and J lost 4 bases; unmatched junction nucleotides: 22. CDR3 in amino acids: CSAKPLMIAGGGGSYNEQFF. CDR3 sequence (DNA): TGCAGTGCTAAGCCCCTCATGATAGCGGGAGGAGGGGGTTCATACAATGAGCAGTTCTTC.

The CDR3 coding sequence is TGCGCCAGCAGCCAAGATTCGCCTTCCCGACAGGGAATTCGGAACGAGCAGTACTTC. Protein product: CASSQDSPSRQGIRNEQYF. The genes are TRBV4-3 and TRBJ2-7, with 7 bases lining up with TRBD1. CDR1 and CDR2 (germline): LGHNA, YSLEER. The V and J ends lost 0 bases and 5 bases, in that order; junction bases with no gene match: 19. The CDR3 is 19 amino acids.

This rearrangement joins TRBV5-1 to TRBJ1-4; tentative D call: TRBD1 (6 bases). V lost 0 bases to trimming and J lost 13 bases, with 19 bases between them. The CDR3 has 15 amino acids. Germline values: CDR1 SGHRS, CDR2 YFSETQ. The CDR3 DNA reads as TGCGCCAGCAGCTTGGGGGGGGGCGAATCGTCGATACTGTTTTTT. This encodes CASSLGGGESSILFF.

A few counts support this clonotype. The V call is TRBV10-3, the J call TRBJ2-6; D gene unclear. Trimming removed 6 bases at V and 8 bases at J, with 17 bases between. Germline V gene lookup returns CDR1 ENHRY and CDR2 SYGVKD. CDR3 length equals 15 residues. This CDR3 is CAISQWKLRTNVLTF. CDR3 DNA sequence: TGTGCCATCAGCCAGTGGAAGTTGAGGACCAACGTCCTGACTTTC.

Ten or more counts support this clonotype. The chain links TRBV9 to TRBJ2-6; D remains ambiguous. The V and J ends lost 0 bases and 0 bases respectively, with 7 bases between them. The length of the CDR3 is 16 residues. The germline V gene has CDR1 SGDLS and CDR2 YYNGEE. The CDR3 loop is CASSVVRSSGANVLTF. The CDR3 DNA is TGTGCCAGCAGCGTAGTCCGCAGCTCTGGGGCCAACGTCCTGACTTTC.

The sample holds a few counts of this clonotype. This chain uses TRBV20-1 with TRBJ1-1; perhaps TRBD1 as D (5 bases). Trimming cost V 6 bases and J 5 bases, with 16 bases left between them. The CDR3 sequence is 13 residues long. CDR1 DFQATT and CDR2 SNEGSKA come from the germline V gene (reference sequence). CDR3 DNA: TGCAGTGCCCGGGGGGGAGATGGGACTGAAGCTTTCTTT. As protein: CSARGGDGTEAFF.

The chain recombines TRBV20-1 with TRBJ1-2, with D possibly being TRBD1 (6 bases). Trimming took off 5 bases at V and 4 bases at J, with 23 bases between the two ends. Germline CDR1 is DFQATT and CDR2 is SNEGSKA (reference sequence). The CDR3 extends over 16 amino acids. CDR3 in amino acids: CSAPRPLDRPSYGYTF. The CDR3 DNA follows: TGCAGTGCTCCTAGGCCCTTGGACAGACCGAGCTATGGCTACACCTTC.

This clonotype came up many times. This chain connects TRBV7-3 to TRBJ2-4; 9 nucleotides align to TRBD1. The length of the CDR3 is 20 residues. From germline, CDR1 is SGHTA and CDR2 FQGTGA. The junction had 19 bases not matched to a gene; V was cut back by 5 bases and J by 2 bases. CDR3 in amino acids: CASSLGRWDRATNSKNIQYF. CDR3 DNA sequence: TGTGCCAGCAGCCTCGGGAGGTGGGACAGGGCCACCAATTCCAAAAACATTCAGTACTTC.

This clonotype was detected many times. The CDR3 loop reads CASSPRTVPEKLFF. As DNA, the CDR3 is TGTGCCAGCAGCCCTAGGACCGTTCCTGAAAAACTGTTTTTT. The chain carries TRBV3-1 and TRBJ1-4; unclear D gene. In germline, CDR1 is LGHDT, CDR2 YNNKEL (reference sequence). V gave up 4 bases and J gave up 7 bases, with 13 bases separating them. This CDR3 is built from 14 residues.

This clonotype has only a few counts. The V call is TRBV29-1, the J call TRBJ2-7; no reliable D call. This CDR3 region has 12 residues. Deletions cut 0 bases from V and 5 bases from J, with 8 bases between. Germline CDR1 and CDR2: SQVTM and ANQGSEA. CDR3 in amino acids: CSVEDRLNEQYF. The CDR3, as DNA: TGCAGCGTTGAAGATCGATTGAACGAGCAGTACTTC.

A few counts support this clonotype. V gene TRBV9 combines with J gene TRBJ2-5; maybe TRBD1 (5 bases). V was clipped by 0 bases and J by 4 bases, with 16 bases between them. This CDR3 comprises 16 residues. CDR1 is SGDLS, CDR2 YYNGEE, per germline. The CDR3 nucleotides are TGTGCCAGCAGCGTAGCAAGGGGCCGTGATGGAGAGACCCAGTACTTC. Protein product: CASSVARGRDGETQYF. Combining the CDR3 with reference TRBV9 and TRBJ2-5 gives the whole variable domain DSGVTQTPKHLITATGQRVTLRCSPRSGDLSVYWYQQSLDQGLQFLIQYYNGEERAKGNILERFSAQQFPDLHSELNLSSLELGDSALYFCASSVARGRDGETQYFGPGTRLLVL.

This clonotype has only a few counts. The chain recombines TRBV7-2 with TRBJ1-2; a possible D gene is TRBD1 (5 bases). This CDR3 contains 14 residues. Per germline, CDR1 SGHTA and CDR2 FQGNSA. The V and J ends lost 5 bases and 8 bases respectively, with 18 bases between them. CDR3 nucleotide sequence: TGTGCCAGCAGCGGACGGACATTTCTCCGGGGCTACACCTTC. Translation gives CASSGRTFLRGYTF.

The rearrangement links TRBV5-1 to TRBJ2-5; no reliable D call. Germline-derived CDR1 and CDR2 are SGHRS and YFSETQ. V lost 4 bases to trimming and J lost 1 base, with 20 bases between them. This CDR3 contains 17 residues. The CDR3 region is CASSPMAPVGFQETQYF. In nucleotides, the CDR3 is TGCGCCAGCAGCCCAATGGCTCCGGTGGGGTTCCAAGAGACCCAGTACTTC.

The CDR3 region is CASSLTLGLGYNEQFF. As DNA, the CDR3 is TGTGCCAGCAGCTTAACTTTGGGACTAGGCTACAATGAGCAGTTCTTC. The chain links TRBV7-9 to TRBJ2-1; 8 positions agree with TRBD2. The CDR3 contains 16 residues. Germline V gives CDR1 SEHNR, CDR2 FQNEAQ (reference sequence). After removal of 2 bases from V and 3 bases from J, the junction contained 6 bases not matched to a gene.

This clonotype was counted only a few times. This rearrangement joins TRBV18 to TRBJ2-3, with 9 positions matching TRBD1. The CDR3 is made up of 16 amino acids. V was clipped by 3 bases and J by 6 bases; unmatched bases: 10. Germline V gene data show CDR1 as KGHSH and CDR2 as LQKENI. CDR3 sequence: CASSPGQGRFMDTQYF. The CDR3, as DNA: TGTGCCAGCTCACCGGGACAGGGTCGTTTCATGGATACGCAGTATTTT. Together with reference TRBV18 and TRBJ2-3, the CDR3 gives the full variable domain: NAGVMQNPRHLVRRRGQEARLRCSPMKGHSHVYWYRQLPEEGLKFMVYLQKENIIDESGMPKERFSAEFPKEGPSILRIQQVVRGDSAAYFCASSPGQGRFMDTQYFGPGTRLTVL.

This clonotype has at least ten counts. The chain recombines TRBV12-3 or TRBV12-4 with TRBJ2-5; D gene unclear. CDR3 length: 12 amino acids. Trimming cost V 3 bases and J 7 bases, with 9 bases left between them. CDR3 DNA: TGTGCCAGCAGTTTCGGGTTTGGGACCCAGTACTTC. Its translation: CASSFGFGTQYF.

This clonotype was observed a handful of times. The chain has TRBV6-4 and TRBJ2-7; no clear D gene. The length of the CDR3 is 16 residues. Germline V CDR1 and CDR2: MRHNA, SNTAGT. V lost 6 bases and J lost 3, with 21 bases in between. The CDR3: CASRPPARLESYEQYF. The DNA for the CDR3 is TGTGCCAGCAGACCTCCCGCCCGGCTAGAGAGCTACGAGCAGTACTTC.

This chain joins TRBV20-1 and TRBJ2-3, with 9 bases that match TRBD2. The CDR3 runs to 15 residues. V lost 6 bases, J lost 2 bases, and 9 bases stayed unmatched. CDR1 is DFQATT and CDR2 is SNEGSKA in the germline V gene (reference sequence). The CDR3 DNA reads TGCAGTGCCCGAGCCCTAGCGGGGTACACAGATACGCAGTATTTT. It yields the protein CSARALAGYTDTQYF.

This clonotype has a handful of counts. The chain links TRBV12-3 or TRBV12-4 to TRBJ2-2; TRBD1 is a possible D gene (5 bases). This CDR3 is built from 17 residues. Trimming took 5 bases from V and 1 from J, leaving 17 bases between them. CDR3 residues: CASSIRLGAENTGELFF. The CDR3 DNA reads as TGTGCCAGCAGTATCCGCTTAGGGGCGGAGAACACCGGGGAGCTGTTTTTT.

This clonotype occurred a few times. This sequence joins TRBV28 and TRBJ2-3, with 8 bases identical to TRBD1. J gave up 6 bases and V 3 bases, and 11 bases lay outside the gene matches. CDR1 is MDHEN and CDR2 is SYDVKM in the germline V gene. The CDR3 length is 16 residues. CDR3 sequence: CASSLEFRQGADTQYF. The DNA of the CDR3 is TGTGCCAGCAGTTTGGAGTTTAGGCAGGGGGCTGATACGCAGTATTTT. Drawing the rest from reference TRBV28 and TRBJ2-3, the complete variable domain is DVKVTQSSRYLVKRTGEKVFLECVQDMDHENMFWYRQDPGLGLRLIYFSYDVKMKEKGDIPEGYSVSREKKERFSLILESASTNQTSMYLCASSLEFRQGADTQYFGPGTRLTVL.